The T cell receptor beta chain under discussion was sequenced for a study of T cells after posttransplantation cyclophosphamide. Study results and caveats: Donor-recipient repertoire similarity was low at 1-2 months, rising over year one.

Produced via immunoSEQ multiplex PCR; TCRdb's table is partial and in-frame only. The table includes roughly 15,000 clones, 80% to 90% detected once. Germline loops: CDR1 SGHVS, CDR2 FQNEAQ. The V segment lost 3 bases and the J segment 2 bases; nucleotides outside the gene matches: 5. The CDR3 has 15 amino acids. Comment on this clone: What it binds is not known.

Methotrexate plus calcineurin inhibitor accompanied controls' myeloablative marrow transplants; sampling was 1 year later. This TCR came from a male patient aged 25-45 years who received an allogeneic stem cell transplant from an unrelated donor, was CMV-positive, and had acute and chronic GVHD. Some of these T cells may belong to the graft donor. This rearrangement joins TRBV7-8 to TRBJ2-7; 9 positions match TRBD1. Here the sequenced sample was PBMCs, taken 441 days after allogeneic stem cell transplant with calcineurin inhibitor and methotrexate. This chain's CDR3 is CASSLGGQGTYEQYF. CDR3 DNA: TGTGCCAGCAGCTTGGGCGGACAGGGGACCTACGAGCAGTACTTC. Using reference TRBV7-8 and TRBJ2-7 for the parts outside the CDR3, the full variable domain is GAGVSQSPRYKVAKRGQDVALRCDPISGHVSLFWYQQALGQGPEFLTYFQNEAQLDKSGLPSDRFFAERPEGSVSTLKIQRTQQEDSAVYLCASSLGGQGTYEQYFGPGTRLTVT.